Below, 26 T cell receptor beta chains from the same sample are listed, as sequenced in a study of T cell repertoires in cytomegalovirus infection (dated by TCRdb to about 2019). The listed sequencing device is Illumina HiSeq 1500. The public reads were reprocessed in TCRdb via fastp at Q25 and MiXCR, keeping in-frame beta chains. Entries are consolidated by CDR3 protein sequence, retaining the most common genes and DNA. Across this sample there are tens of thousands of distinct CDR3 sequences, with 4% seen only once. The ten most abundant clones make up 22% of the sample. Sequenced input: PBMCs. Source of these receptors: a human donor in good health (CMV status not recorded). Some clones in this sample may be carry-over from other donors' samples.

This clonotype was recorded at least ten times. The chain combines TRBV29-1 with TRBJ1-1; D ambiguous. The V gene lost 7 bases and the J gene lost 3 bases, with 15 bases spanning the gap. Looked up from germline, CDR1 is SQVTM and CDR2 is ANQGSEA. The CDR3 is 13 amino acids. The CDR3 reads CSANSDGYTEAFF. The CDR3 region has the DNA TGCAGCGCAAACTCGGACGGATACACTGAAGCTTTCTTT.

This clonotype was counted many times. The genes are TRBV27 and TRBJ1-6; 7 nucleotides match TRBD1. This CDR3 has 14 residues. Germline V lookup: CDR1 MNHEY, CDR2 SMNVEV (reference sequence). Trimming removed 6 bases from V and 10 bases from J; junction bases left unmatched: 9. The CDR3 bases are TGTGCCAGCAGAACCGGGACAGTTTACTCACCCCTCCACTTT. This codes for CASRTGTVYSPLHF.

This clonotype was seen at least ten times. The chain joins TRBV18 to TRBJ2-7; the match to TRBD2 covers 7 bases. The V and J ends lost 5 bases and 2 bases, in that order; junction bases with no gene match: 9. This CDR3 spans 15 amino acids. The germline CDR1 and CDR2 sequences are KGHSH and LQKENI. The CDR3 sequence is CASSWGSGDTYEQYF. DNA for the CDR3: TGTGCCAGCTCATGGGGCAGCGGGGATACCTACGAGCAGTACTTC. Filled out from reference TRBV18 and TRBJ2-7, the complete variable domain reads NAGVMQNPRHLVRRRGQEARLRCSPMKGHSHVYWYRQLPEEGLKFMVYLQKENIIDESGMPKERFSAEFPKEGPSILRIQQVVRGDSAAYFCASSWGSGDTYEQYFGPGTRLTVT.

This clonotype has just a few counts. The V call is TRBV7-2, the J call TRBJ2-7; D remains unclear. Trimming pared 0 bases from V and 6 bases from J, leaving 9 bases between. CDR3 size: 13 residues. Germline values: CDR1 SGHTA, CDR2 FQGNSA. CDR3 in amino acids: CASSLARGLEQYF. CDR3 nucleotide sequence: TGTGCCAGCAGCTTAGCGAGAGGTCTCGAGCAGTACTTC.

Ten or more counts support this clonotype. V is TRBV4-3 and J is TRBJ1-1, with 7 bases aligning to TRBD1. V dropped 6 bases and J dropped 3; count of bases not matched to a gene: 7. This CDR3 comprises 14 residues. Per germline, CDR1 LGHNA and CDR2 YSLEER. In nucleotides, the CDR3 is TGCGCCAGCAGTCCCGGGACAGATTACACTGAAGCTTTCTTT. This sequence encodes CASSPGTDYTEAFF.

This clonotype was counted at least ten times. CDR3 in DNA: TGTGCCAGCAGCCCACAGGGTAGTAATTCACCCCTCCACTTT. This translates into CASSPQGSNSPLHF. The rearrangement links TRBV7-2 to TRBJ1-6, with D maybe TRBD1 (6 bases). Trimming took off 5 bases at V and 6 bases at J, with 11 bases between the two ends. Germline CDR1 reads SGHTA; CDR2 reads FQGNSA. The CDR3 is 14 amino acids.

This clonotype showed up many times. The gene calls are TRBV7-2 and TRBJ1-1; D remains ambiguous. Per the germline V gene, CDR1 is SGHTA and CDR2 is FQGNSA. With 6 bases removed from V and 6 bases from J, the gap between germline ends came to 11 bases. The CDR3 spans 12 residues. The CDR3 protein is CASRDIWSEAFF. The CDR3, as DNA: TGTGCCAGCAGAGACATTTGGTCTGAAGCTTTCTTT.

In its sample, this clonotype was seen many times. The chain links TRBV7-2 to TRBJ1-1; D ambiguous. This CDR3 is built from 15 residues. Germline V gene sequence: CDR1 SGHTA, CDR2 FQGNSA. Trimming took off 6 bases at V and 1 base at J, with 15 bases between the two ends. The CDR3 protein is CASSSRTVGNTEAFF. The CDR3 coding sequence is TGTGCCAGCAGTTCACGAACGGTTGGGAACACTGAAGCTTTCTTT. Full variable domain (outside the CDR3, taken from reference TRBV7-2 and TRBJ1-1): GAGVSQSPSNKVTEKGKDVELRCDPISGHTALYWYRQSLGQGLEFLIYFQGNSAPDKSGLPSDRFSAERTGGSVSTLTIQRTQQEDSAVYLCASSSRTVGNTEAFFGQGTRLTVV.

This clonotype occurred a few times. V and J are TRBV7-2 and TRBJ1-6, with a tentative D call TRBD1 (6 bases). Germline V gene data show CDR1 as SGHTA and CDR2 as FQGNSA. Trimming left V 5 bases short and J 5 bases short, with 13 bases between. The CDR3 is 15 amino acids. CDR3 loop: CASSLQGGNNSPLHF. The CDR3 nucleotides are TGTGCCAGCAGCCTACAGGGAGGGAATAATTCACCCCTCCACTTT. Supplemented by reference TRBV7-2 and TRBJ1-6, the full variable domain reads GAGVSQSPSNKVTEKGKDVELRCDPISGHTALYWYRQSLGQGLEFLIYFQGNSAPDKSGLPSDRFSAERTGGSVSTLTIQRTQQEDSAVYLCASSLQGGNNSPLHFGNGTRLTVT.

This clonotype was detected ten times or more. The CDR3 spells CASSPRATLRTNEKLFF. CDR3 in DNA: TGTGCCAGCAGCCCACGGGCCACGCTTAGAACTAATGAAAAACTGTTTTTT. This chain links TRBV7-2 with TRBJ1-4; D gene uncertain. The V and J ends lost 5 bases and 1 base respectively, with 17 bases between them. Germline V gene data show CDR1 as SGHTA and CDR2 as FQGNSA. This CDR3 region has 17 residues.

Many counts were recorded for this clonotype. The rearrangement uses TRBV7-3 and TRBJ2-3, with TRBD2 identical over 8 bases. The germline V gene encodes CDR1 SGHTA and CDR2 FQGTGA. With V trimmed by 5 bases and J by 0 bases, 10 bases remained unmatched. This CDR3 has 17 residues. CDR3 sequence reads: CASSPTSSGRSTDTQYF. Here the CDR3 DNA reads TGTGCCAGCAGCCCGACGTCTAGCGGGCGAAGCACAGATACGCAGTATTTT.

This clonotype was observed many times. The chain recombines TRBV7-6 with TRBJ2-7; D may be TRBD2 (5 bases). V lost 5 bases to trimming and J lost 3 bases, with 8 bases between them. This CDR3 is 12 amino acids long. The V gene's germline CDR1 is SGHVS and CDR2 FNYEAQ. The CDR3 reads CASSPDYYEQYF. Written as DNA, the CDR3 is TGTGCCAGCAGCCCAGACTACTACGAGCAGTACTTC. The whole variable domain, filled in from reference TRBV7-6 and TRBJ2-7, reads GAGVSQSPRYKVTKRGQDVALRCDPISGHVSLYWYRQALGQGPEFLTYFNYEAQQDKSGLPNDRFSAERPEGSISTLTIQRTEQRDSAMYRCASSPDYYEQYFGPGTRLTVT.

This clonotype came up many times. This sequence joins TRBV12-3 or TRBV12-4 and TRBJ1-4, with D possibly being TRBD1 (6 bases). CDR3 size: 13 residues. The V gene lost 5 bases and the J gene lost 8 bases, with 12 bases spanning the gap. CDR3 amino acids: CASSIGGGEKLFF. The DNA of the CDR3 is TGTGCCAGCAGTATTGGGGGCGGCGAAAAACTGTTTTTT.

At least ten counts were recorded for this clonotype. The V gene is TRBV7-2, the J gene TRBJ1-6; D perhaps matches TRBD1 (6 bases). The CDR3 loop spans 14 amino acids. The germline V gene has CDR1 SGHTA and CDR2 FQGNSA. The V end lost 1 base, the J end lost 9 bases, and 10 bases lay between the germline ends. The CDR3 sequence: CASSLGTAFSPLHF. The DNA of the CDR3 is TGTGCCAGCAGCTTAGGGACAGCCTTTTCACCCCTCCACTTT. The whole variable domain, remainder taken from reference TRBV7-2 and TRBJ1-6, is GAGVSQSPSNKVTEKGKDVELRCDPISGHTALYWYRQSLGQGLEFLIYFQGNSAPDKSGLPSDRFSAERTGGSVSTLTIQRTQQEDSAVYLCASSLGTAFSPLHFGNGTRLTVT.

In this sample, this clonotype turned up many times. The chain carries TRBV5-4 and TRBJ2-2, with D possibly matching TRBD2 (5 bases). Between the trimmed V and J ends, which lost 0 bases and 2 bases, there was a span of 11 bases. CDR1 is SGHNT, CDR2 YYREEE, per germline (reference sequence). CDR3 length equals 16 residues. The CDR3 spells CASSLGSSRNTGELFF. The DNA of the CDR3 is TGTGCCAGCAGCTTGGGGTCTAGCAGAAACACCGGGGAGCTGTTTTTT.

The table lists this clonotype with many counts. The rearrangement uses TRBV4-1 and TRBJ2-1; the match to TRBD2 covers 14 bases. The V gene end was trimmed by 0 bases and the J gene end by 9 bases; junction bases not matched to a gene: 7. The CDR3 consists of 17 residues. In germline, CDR1 is MGHRA, CDR2 YSYEKL. This CDR3 reads CASSQDPGLAGGIEQFF. The CDR3 DNA is TGCGCCAGCAGCCAAGATCCTGGACTAGCGGGGGGAATTGAGCAGTTCTTC.

This clonotype came up many times. The chain employs TRBV4-1 and TRBJ1-2; 10 positions agree with TRBD1. Germline CDR1 reads MGHRA; CDR2 reads YSYEKL. V lost 3 bases and J lost 8; bases outside the gene matches: 9. The CDR3 extends over 15 amino acids. CDR3 bases: TGCGCCAGCAGCCACGCCGGGACAGGGGAGTACGGCTACACCTTC. Its protein is CASSHAGTGEYGYTF.

This clonotype was seen many times. The V call is TRBV7-2, the J call TRBJ2-5; TRBD2 matches at 8 bases. Per the germline V gene, CDR1 is SGHTA and CDR2 is FQGNSA. Trimming removed 1 base from V and 4 bases from J; junction bases left unmatched: 2. The CDR3 runs to 14 residues. CDR3 amino acids: CASSLGGGPETQYF. CDR3 bases: TGTGCCAGCAGCTTAGGCGGGGGGCCAGAGACCCAGTACTTC.

This clonotype was detected many times. The chain uses TRBV29-1 and TRBJ2-5, with a possible D match to TRBD1 (7 bases). V was trimmed by 4 bases and J by 2 bases, leaving 14 bases between them. The CDR3 consists of 14 residues. The germline V gene encodes CDR1 SQVTM and CDR2 ANQGSEA. The DNA of the CDR3 is TGCAGCGTTGGCGGGACAGCACTACAAGAGACCCAGTACTTC. Its translation is CSVGGTALQETQYF.

The sample holds many counts of this clonotype. The chain employs TRBV28 and TRBJ2-4; no clear D gene. Germline V CDR1 and CDR2: MDHEN, SYDVKM. Trimming pared 4 bases from V and 8 bases from J, leaving 9 bases between. This CDR3 spans 12 amino acids. The CDR3: CASSSGHYIQYF. The CDR3 bases are TGTGCCAGCAGTTCTGGGCACTACATTCAGTACTTC.

This clonotype has ten or more counts. This sequence joins TRBV2 and TRBJ2-7; 13 nucleotides match TRBD2. V dropped 4 bases and J dropped 11; count of bases not matched to a gene: 11. Germline assignment: CDR1 SNHLY and CDR2 FYNNEI. The CDR3 runs to 15 residues. The CDR3 spells CASSAVRGLAGIEYF. The CDR3 coding sequence is TGTGCCAGCAGTGCCGTTCGGGGACTAGCGGGAATAGAGTACTTC.

This clonotype was counted ten times or more. The chain is built from TRBV5-3 and TRBJ2-1; the match to TRBD2 covers 11 bases. TRBV5-3 qualifies as an ORF whose function is uncertain. The CDR3 loop spans 15 amino acids. Germline trimming cut 8 bases from V and 3 bases from J; bases unmatched to any gene: 7. The CDR3 loop is CASSLAGGNYNEQFF. In DNA form, the CDR3 reads TGTGCCAGCAGCCTAGCGGGGGGAAACTACAATGAGCAGTTCTTC.

The sample holds one count of this clonotype. Since a much larger clone is just one base distant, this may be a read error. The chain combines TRBV7-2 with TRBJ2-5; D possibly matches TRBD1 or TRBD2 (6 bases each). Germline assignment: CDR1 SGHTA and CDR2 FQGNSA. Between the trimmed V and J ends, which lost 6 bases and 4 bases, there was a span of 18 bases. The CDR3 is 15 amino acids. The CDR3 sequence: CASSYCRGQGETQYF. The CDR3 DNA is TGTGCCAGCAGTTACTGTCGGGGGCAGGGAGAGACCCAGTACTTC.

This clonotype was found many times. One junction end does not reproduce the germline sequence, and a read error may be involved. The chain joins TRBV4-2 to TRBJ1-2; no definite D call. The germline V gene encodes CDR1 LGHNA and CDR2 YNFKEQ. The CDR3 runs 15 residues. CDR3 DNA sequence: TGTGCCAGCAGCGAAGATGGTCCATATTCAGGCGGCTACACCTTC. This translates into CASSEDGPYSGGYTF.

Many counts were recorded for this clonotype. The rearrangement uses TRBV19 and TRBJ2-2, with D tentatively TRBD1 (6 bases). Trimming removed 8 bases at V and 2 bases at J, with 12 bases between. The CDR3 extends over 14 amino acids. Germline CDR1 and CDR2: LNHDA and SQIVND (reference sequence). CDR3 residues: CASRIQGNTGELFF. The CDR3 region has the DNA TGTGCCAGTCGGATACAGGGAAACACCGGGGAGCTGTTTTTT.

This clonotype appeared many times. The chain employs TRBV29-1 and TRBJ1-6, with TRBD1 matching over 9 bases. Germline V gene lookup returns CDR1 SQVTM and CDR2 ANQGSEA. V lost 7 bases and J lost 8; bases outside the gene matches: 9. The CDR3 is 14 residues long. The CDR3 DNA sequence: TGCAGCGACCCGGGACAGGGTCGGGATTCACCCCTCCACTTT. Amino acids: CSDPGQGRDSPLHF.